This record covers a single T cell receptor (beta chain). The antigen remains unidentified. As every portion of the isolated RNA was reverse transcribed, the sequencing read expressed TCRB transcripts. Libraries were prepared by immunoSEQ multiplex PCR; TCRdb keeps only in-frame clonotypes and omits some of them. This sample carries a few hundred thousand clones, approximately 16% of them seen once, and the ten largest clones take under 0.02%. These data come from a study of beta chain features in type 1 diabetes. Whole-study findings and limits: Type 1 diabetes patients had VDJ junctions that carried fewer insertions and more deletions. Any PCR bias toward short templates would affect both groups alike.

The length of the CDR3 is 13 residues. CDR1 SGHTA and CDR2 FQGNSA come from the germline V gene. V gave up 0 bases and J gave up 4 bases, with 6 bases separating them. V gene TRBV7-2 combines with J gene TRBJ1-2; tentatively, D is TRBD1 (5 bases). Sequenced input: naive CD4+ T cells from blood. The source of this sequence is a young woman in good health. CDR3 sequence (DNA): TGTGCCAGCAGCTTAGCGGGGCCCTATGGCTACACCTTC. Translating gives CASSLAGPYGYTF.